The rows below give T cell receptor beta chains drawn from one sample of a study of blood T cell repertoires in COVID-19. The protocol was immunoSEQ multiplex PCR, while the TCRdb copy is restricted to in-frame clones and leaves out a portion. This sample has under 95,000 clones; 88% occur once, and the top ten carry 5.1%. The sequenced sample was peripheral blood. The receptor source for this set is a human donor in a cohort sampled during active COVID-19. CDR3s include the opening cysteine and the closing phenylalanine or tryptophan. A D gene is named only where the DNA matches it firmly. Where a row states a size, it is once, few, many or the class of an expanded clone; other rows omit it.

v_call: TRBV9
j_call: TRBJ2-1
d_call: TRBD2
clone_size: .
cdr3_nt: TGTGCCAGCAGCGTAGAGGGCGGGGGGGCACACAATGAGCAGTTCTTC
cdr3_aa: CASSVEGGGAHNEQFF

v_call: TRBV5-8
j_call: TRBJ1-4
d_call: TRBD1
clone_size: .
cdr3_nt: TGTGCCAGCAGCAAACAGGGGTTTGAGGAAAAACTGTTTTTT
cdr3_aa: CASSKQGFEEKLFF

v_call: TRBV5-6
j_call: TRBJ1-4
d_call: .
clone_size: .
cdr3_nt: TGTGCCAGCAGCCCCACGGGGGGAGGGGATGAAAAACTGTTTTTT
cdr3_aa: CASSPTGGGDEKLFF

v_call: TRBV6-5
j_call: TRBJ1-4
d_call: .
clone_size: few
cdr3_nt: TGTGCCAGTCACCTACGATTTAATGAAAAACTGTTTTTT
cdr3_aa: CASHLRFNEKLFF

v_call: TRBV4-2
j_call: TRBJ2-1
d_call: TRBD2
clone_size: .
cdr3_nt: TGTGCCAGCAGCCTCCATTGGGCTACTAGCGGGGAACTAGGGCCCTACAATGAGCAGTTCTTC
cdr3_aa: CASSLHWATSGELGPYNEQFF

v_call: TRBV30
j_call: TRBJ2-5
d_call: .
clone_size: .
cdr3_nt: TGTGCCTGGAATAGCGGCCAAGAGACCCAGTACTTC
cdr3_aa: CAWNSGQETQYF

v_call: TRBV18
j_call: TRBJ2-2
d_call: .
clone_size: .
cdr3_nt: TGTGCCAGCTCACCGCCCCCTAGCACCGGGGAGCTGTTTTTT
cdr3_aa: CASSPPPSTGELFF

v_call: TRBV24-1
j_call: TRBJ2-5
d_call: .
clone_size: .
cdr3_nt: TGTGCCACCAGTGGGGGCGACCGAAGCCAAGAGACCCAGTACTTC
cdr3_aa: CATSGGDRSQETQYF

v_call: TRBV4-1
j_call: TRBJ2-1
d_call: TRBD1
clone_size: .
cdr3_nt: TGCGCCAGCAGTTCTGGGACAGGGTTTAGCGATGAGCAGTTCTTC
cdr3_aa: CASSSGTGFSDEQFF

v_call: TRBV11-2
j_call: TRBJ2-2
d_call: .
clone_size: .
cdr3_nt: TGTGCCAGCAGCTTAGATTGGCAGGGAGGCACCGGGGAGCTGTTTTTT
cdr3_aa: CASSLDWQGGTGELFF

v_call: TRBV11-2
j_call: TRBJ2-1
d_call: TRBD2
clone_size: .
cdr3_nt: TGTGCCAGCAGTTCCCCGACTAGCGGCTATAACTACAATGAGCAGTTCTTC
cdr3_aa: CASSSPTSGYNYNEQFF

v_call: TRBV9
j_call: TRBJ1-1
d_call: .
clone_size: .
cdr3_nt: TGTGCCAGCAGCCCTCGGAGCATGAACACTGAAGCTTTCTTT
cdr3_aa: CASSPRSMNTEAFF

v_call: TRBV7-7
j_call: TRBJ2-7
d_call: TRBD1
clone_size: .
cdr3_nt: TGTGCCAGCAGCCAGGACAGGGACCACGAGCAGTACTTC
cdr3_aa: CASSQDRDHEQYF

v_call: TRBV6-1
j_call: TRBJ1-5
d_call: .
clone_size: .
cdr3_nt: TGTGCCAGCAGTGAAAACCCCGGGGGCAATCAGCCCCAGCATTTT
cdr3_aa: CASSENPGGNQPQHF

v_call: TRBV9
j_call: TRBJ1-1
d_call: .
clone_size: .
cdr3_nt: TGTGCCAGCAGCGTAGGGTCGGAGGGTCCTCGGGCTGAAGCTTTCTTT
cdr3_aa: CASSVGSEGPRAEAFF

v_call: TRBV19
j_call: TRBJ2-7
d_call: .
clone_size: .
cdr3_nt: TGTGCCAGTAGTATACTAGGAACGAGCTACGAGCAGTACTTC
cdr3_aa: CASSILGTSYEQYF

v_call: TRBV5-1
j_call: TRBJ2-1
d_call: TRBD1
clone_size: .
cdr3_nt: TGCGCCAGCAGCCCCGGACAGGAAGACAATGAGCAGTTCTTC
cdr3_aa: CASSPGQEDNEQFF